These T cell receptor beta chains were read from a single sample in a study of blood T cells in healthy people across ages. TCRdb analysed the 5' RACE reads with MiXCR anew, one entry per CDR3 protein. The repertoire consists of some 1.5 million distinct CDR3 sequences, with under 30% occurring once and the leading ten covering more than 6%. The sequencing input was blood. These receptors were obtained from a woman younger than 45 in good health. Both conserved end residues are part of each CDR3. The D gene is left open where the match is weak. For some rows the clone size is stated as once, few or many, or as a class when expanded; others skip it.

cdr3_aa	cdr3_nt	clone_size	v_call	d_call	j_call
CASSPTYRDHNTEAFF	TGTGCCAGCAGTCCGACTTACAGGGACCATAACACTGAAGCTTTCTTT	-	TRBV27	-	TRBJ1-1
CASTLPPREGADTQYF	TGTGCCAGCACCCTCCCCCCCCGGGAGGGCGCAGATACGCAGTATTTT	few	TRBV7-2	TRBD2	TRBJ2-3
CASSSPVTGREQYF	TGTGCCAGCAGCTCCCCCGTAACCGGACGCGAGCAGTACTTC	many	TRBV3-1	-	TRBJ2-7
CASTHEASGYNEQFF	TGTGCCAGCACCCACGAGGCTAGCGGCTACAATGAGCAGTTCTTC	-	TRBV6-6	TRBD2	TRBJ2-1
CASSYGVGTDTQYF	TGTGCCAGCAGTTATGGTGTGGGCACAGATACGCAGTATTTT	-	TRBV6-5	-	TRBJ2-3
CASDSSAGGRFGYNEQFF	TGTGCCAGCGACTCTTCGGCGGGAGGCCGGTTTGGGTACAATGAGCAGTTCTTC	few	TRBV7-9	TRBD2	TRBJ2-1
CASSLSGDPTGELFF	TGCGCCAGCAGCTTGTCGGGGGATCCCACCGGGGAGCTGTTTTTT	-	TRBV5-1	-	TRBJ2-2
CASSLDLGQLYGQYF	TGTGCCAGCAGCTTAGATTTGGGACAGCTCTACGGGCAGTACTTC	-	TRBV7-2	TRBD1	TRBJ2-5
CSARDEGANVLTF	TGCAGTGCTAGAGATGAGGGGGCCAACGTCCTGACTTTC	few	TRBV20-1	-	TRBJ2-6
CASSLDPSEGIYEQYF	TGCGCCAGCAGCTTGGATCCTAGCGAGGGGATCTACGAGCAGTACTTC	-	TRBV5-1	-	TRBJ2-7
CASSLMGADAPDTQYF	TGTGCCAGCAGTTTAATGGGGGCTGATGCCCCAGATACGCAGTATTTT	-	TRBV27	-	TRBJ2-3
CASSQRDSKNIQYF	TGTGCCAGCAGCCAGAGGGACAGCAAAAACATTCAGTACTTC	many	TRBV7-2	TRBD1	TRBJ2-4
CSASDPVSGQPQHF	TGCAGTGCTAGCGACCCGGTCTCGGGGCAGCCCCAGCATTTT	-	TRBV20-1	-	TRBJ1-5
CASSEEVGSYNELFF	TGTGCCAGCAGTGAAGAGGTGGGCTCCTACAATGAGCTGTTCTTC	-	TRBV2	-	TRBJ2-1
CATHEAPVARDRTNEQYF	TGTGCCACCCACGAGGCTCCAGTGGCCCGGGACAGGACCAACGAGCAGTACTTC	few	TRBV24-1	TRBD1	TRBJ2-7
CSARVSSGGAYEQYF	TGCAGTGCTAGAGTTTCGAGCGGGGGCGCCTACGAGCAGTACTTC	once	TRBV20-1	TRBD2	TRBJ2-7
CASRRQAGGPGAQFF	TGTGCCAGCAGGAGACAAGCGGGAGGGCCAGGTGCGCAGTTCTTC	-	TRBV12-3/TRBV12-4	TRBD2	TRBJ2-1
CASSRDGGGLTDTQYF	TGTGCCAGCAGCCGAGATGGGGGCGGCCTCACAGATACGCAGTATTTT	-	TRBV3-1	-	TRBJ2-3
CASSWTVFTEAFF	TGTGCCAGCAGTTGGACAGTCTTCACTGAAGCTTTCTTT	few	TRBV12-3/TRBV12-4	-	TRBJ1-1
CASSLVPEARVDGYTF	TGCGCCAGCAGCTTGGTCCCAGAGGCGCGTGTTGATGGCTACACCTTC	-	TRBV5-1	-	TRBJ1-2
CASSLGGLMGYEQYF	TGTGCCAGCAGCTTAGGGGGTCTTATGGGCTACGAGCAGTACTTC	-	TRBV7-8	-	TRBJ2-7
CASSSSDPSSGNTIYF	TGTGCCAGCAGCTCCTCAGACCCGAGCTCTGGAAACACCATATATTTT	-	TRBV3-1	-	TRBJ1-3
CASSLWDRTYNEQFF	TGTGCCAGCAGCTTATGGGACAGGACCTACAATGAGCAGTTCTTC	-	TRBV7-9	TRBD1	TRBJ2-1
CASRQEGVGNSPLHF	TGTGCCAGCAGACAAGAGGGGGTCGGGAATTCACCCCTCCACTTT	few	TRBV7-9	-	TRBJ1-6
CSASGPANEKLFF	TGCAGTGCTAGTGGGCCAGCTAATGAAAAACTGTTTTTT	-	TRBV20-1	-	TRBJ1-4
CASSTKDNNQPQHF	TGTGCCAGCAGTACTAAAGATAACAATCAGCCCCAGCATTTT	-	TRBV12-3/TRBV12-4	-	TRBJ1-5
CASSHRGDQYF	TGTGCCAGCAGCCATCGAGGTGACCAGTACTTC	-	TRBV12-3/TRBV12-4	-	TRBJ2-5
CASGPRGGAGAGEQYF	TGCGCCAGCGGCCCCCGGGGAGGAGCGGGAGCTGGAGAGCAGTACTTC	-	TRBV5-1	TRBD2	TRBJ2-7
CASSEARDYNEQFF	TGTGCCAGCAGTGAAGCCCGGGACTACAATGAGCAGTTCTTC	-	TRBV2	-	TRBJ2-1
CASSLGLAGWWETQYF	TGTGCCAGCAGCTTGGGACTAGCGGGCTGGTGGGAGACCCAGTACTTC	-	TRBV7-9	TRBD2	TRBJ2-5
CATRGGPEAFF	TGTGCCACCCGGGGGGGGCCTGAAGCTTTCTTT	-	TRBV7-9	-	TRBJ1-1
CASSSHVSGLALSSYEQYF	TGTGCCAGCAGTTCCCACGTTTCGGGACTAGCGCTGAGCTCCTACGAGCAGTACTTC	-	TRBV27	TRBD2	TRBJ2-7
CASSFRQNEQFF	TGTGCCAGCAGTTTCCGTCAAAATGAGCAGTTCTTC	once	TRBV27	-	TRBJ2-1
CASSFYSYNEQFF	TGTGCCAGCAGCTTTTACAGCTACAATGAGCAGTTCTTC	many	TRBV7-9	-	TRBJ2-1
CASGLKTGGSYNEQFF	TGTGCCAGCGGCTTAAAGACAGGGGGCTCCTACAATGAGCAGTTCTTC	few	TRBV6-5	TRBD1	TRBJ2-1
CASSRRTGGQYF	TGTGCCAGCAGCCGCCGGACGGGGGGGCAGTACTTC	few	TRBV7-2	TRBD2	TRBJ2-7
CASSQGTAYNEQCF	TGTGCCAGCAGCCAAGGGACGGCCTACAATGAGCAGTGCTTC	-	TRBV12-3/TRBV12-4	-	TRBJ2-1
CSVGRDRTSYEQYF	TGCAGCGTGGGCCGGGACAGGACTTCCTACGAGCAGTACTTC	-	TRBV29-1	TRBD1	TRBJ2-7
CASGSPRPPWEQYF	TGTGCTAGTGGGTCACCTCGACCTCCTTGGGAGCAGTACTTC	many	TRBV12-5	-	TRBJ2-7
CASSFFGNEKLFF	TGTGCCAGCAGTTTCTTCGGGAATGAAAAACTGTTTTTT	few	TRBV12-3/TRBV12-4	-	TRBJ1-4
CASSADYYNEQFF	TGTGCCAGCAGCGCGGACTACTACAATGAGCAGTTCTTC	many	TRBV7-2	-	TRBJ2-1
CSVSKGAVTDAQYF	TGCAGTGTAAGCAAGGGGGCTGTCACAGATGCGCAGTATTTT	-	TRBV20-1	TRBD1	TRBJ2-3
CSARIAGARLAKNIQYF	TGCAGTGCTAGAATAGCCGGGGCAAGACTAGCCAAAAACATTCAGTACTTC	few	TRBV20-1	-	TRBJ2-4
CASSLVPEPGNTIYF	TGTGCCAGCAGCTTAGTCCCGGAGCCTGGAAACACCATATATTTT	many	TRBV7-2	-	TRBJ1-3
CASSQGLDGNIQYF	TGCGCCAGCAGCCAAGGACTAGATGGGAACATTCAGTACTTC	many	TRBV5-1	TRBD2	TRBJ2-4
CGARPTTSTDTQYF	TGCGGTGCTAGACCGACAACTAGCACAGATACGCAGTATTTT	-	TRBV20-1	-	TRBJ2-3